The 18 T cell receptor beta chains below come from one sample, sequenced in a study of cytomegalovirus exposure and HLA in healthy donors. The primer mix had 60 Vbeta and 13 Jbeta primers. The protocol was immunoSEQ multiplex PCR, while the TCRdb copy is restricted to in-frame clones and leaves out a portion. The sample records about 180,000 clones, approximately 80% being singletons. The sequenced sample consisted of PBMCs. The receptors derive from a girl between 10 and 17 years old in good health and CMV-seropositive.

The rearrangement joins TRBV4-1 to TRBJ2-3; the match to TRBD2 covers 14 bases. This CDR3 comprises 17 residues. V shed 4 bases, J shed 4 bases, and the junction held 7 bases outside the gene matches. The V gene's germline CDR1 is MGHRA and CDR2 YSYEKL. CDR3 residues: CASSLPGLAGAADTQYF. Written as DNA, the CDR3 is TGCGCCAGCAGCCTACCGGGACTAGCGGGAGCAGCAGATACGCAGTATTTT.

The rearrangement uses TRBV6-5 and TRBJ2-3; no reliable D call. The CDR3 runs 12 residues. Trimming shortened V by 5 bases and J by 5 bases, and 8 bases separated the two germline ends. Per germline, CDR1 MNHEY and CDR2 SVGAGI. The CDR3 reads CASSTRQDTQYF. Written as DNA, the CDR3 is TGTGCCAGCAGTACACGACAAGATACGCAGTATTTT.

CDR3 loop: CASSLRTAYEQYF. Written as DNA, the CDR3 is TGCGCCAGCAGCTTAAGGACAGCCTACGAGCAGTACTTC. The chain couples TRBV5-1 to TRBJ2-7, with TRBD1 as a possible D gene (6 bases). The CDR3 consists of 13 residues. Germline loops: CDR1 SGHRS, CDR2 YFSETQ. V lost 2 bases to trimming and J lost 2 bases, with 8 bases between them.

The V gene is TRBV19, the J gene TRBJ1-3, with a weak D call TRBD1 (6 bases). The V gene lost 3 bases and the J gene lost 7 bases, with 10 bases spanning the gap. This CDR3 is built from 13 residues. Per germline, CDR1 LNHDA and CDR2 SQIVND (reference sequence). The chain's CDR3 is CASSISRGNTIYF. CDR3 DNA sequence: TGTGCCAGTAGTATCTCCAGGGGCAACACCATATATTTT.

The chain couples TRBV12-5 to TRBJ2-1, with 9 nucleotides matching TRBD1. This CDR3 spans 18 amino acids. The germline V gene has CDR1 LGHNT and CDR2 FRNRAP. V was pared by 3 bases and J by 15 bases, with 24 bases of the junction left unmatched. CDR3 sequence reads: CASGFLLPGQGPQGNGFF. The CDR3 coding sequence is TGTGCTAGTGGTTTCCTACTTCCGGGACAGGGTCCCCAGGGCAACGGGTTCTTC.

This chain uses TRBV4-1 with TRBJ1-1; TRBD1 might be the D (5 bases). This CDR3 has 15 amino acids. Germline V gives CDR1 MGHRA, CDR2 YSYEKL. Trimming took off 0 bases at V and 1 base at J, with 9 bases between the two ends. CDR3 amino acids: CASSQDKRGNTEAFF. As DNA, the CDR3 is TGCGCCAGCAGCCAAGATAAAAGGGGGAACACTGAAGCTTTCTTT.

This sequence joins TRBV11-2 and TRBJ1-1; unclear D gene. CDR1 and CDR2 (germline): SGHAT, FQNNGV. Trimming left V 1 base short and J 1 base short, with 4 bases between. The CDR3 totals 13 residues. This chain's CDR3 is CASSLATNTEAFF. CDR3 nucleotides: TGTGCCAGCAGCTTAGCTACGAACACTGAAGCTTTCTTT.

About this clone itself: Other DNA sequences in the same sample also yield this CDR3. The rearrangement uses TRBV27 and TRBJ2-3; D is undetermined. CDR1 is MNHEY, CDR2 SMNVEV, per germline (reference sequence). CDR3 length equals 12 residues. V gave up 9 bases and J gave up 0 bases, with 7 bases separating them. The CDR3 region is CASSPSTDTQYF. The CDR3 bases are TGTGCCAGTTCCCCTAGCACAGATACGCAGTATTTT.

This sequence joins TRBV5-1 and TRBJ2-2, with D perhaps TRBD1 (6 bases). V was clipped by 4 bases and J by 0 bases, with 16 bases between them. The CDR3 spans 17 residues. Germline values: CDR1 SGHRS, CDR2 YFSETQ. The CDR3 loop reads CASSLGPGTTNTGELFF. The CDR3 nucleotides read TGCGCCAGCAGCCTAGGCCCAGGGACAACGAACACCGGGGAGCTGTTTTTT.

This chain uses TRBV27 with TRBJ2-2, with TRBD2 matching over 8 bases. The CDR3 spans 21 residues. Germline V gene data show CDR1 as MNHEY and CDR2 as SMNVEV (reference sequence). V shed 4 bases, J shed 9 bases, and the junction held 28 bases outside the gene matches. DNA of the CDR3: TGTGCCAGCAGTTCACCCTTCGGACTAGCAGGTCCCCGACCGTTTAGGAGGGAGCTGTTTTTT. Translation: CASSSPFGLAGPRPFRRELFF.

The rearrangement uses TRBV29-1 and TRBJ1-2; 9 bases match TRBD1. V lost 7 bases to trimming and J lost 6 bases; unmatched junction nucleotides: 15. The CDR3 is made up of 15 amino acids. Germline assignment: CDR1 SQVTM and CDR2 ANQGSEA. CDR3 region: CSAIRLGQGLDGYTF. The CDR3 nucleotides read TGCAGCGCCATCCGGTTGGGACAGGGTCTGGATGGCTACACCTTC.

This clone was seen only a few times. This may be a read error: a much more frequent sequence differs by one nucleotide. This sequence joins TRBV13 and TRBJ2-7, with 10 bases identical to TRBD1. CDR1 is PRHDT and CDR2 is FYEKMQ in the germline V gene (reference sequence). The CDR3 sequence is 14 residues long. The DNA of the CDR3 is TGTGCCAGCAGCCTAGGACAGGGGGCCTACGAGCAGTACTTC. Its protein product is CASSLGQGAYEQYF.

DNA for the CDR3: TGTGCCAGCAGTTTCGGGGAGAACACTGAAGCTTTCTTT. Protein: CASSFGENTEAFF. This sequence joins TRBV6-5 and TRBJ1-1; D unresolved. V lost 4 bases and J lost 1, with 7 bases in between. Germline CDR1 and CDR2: MNHEY and SVGAGI. This CDR3 has 13 residues.

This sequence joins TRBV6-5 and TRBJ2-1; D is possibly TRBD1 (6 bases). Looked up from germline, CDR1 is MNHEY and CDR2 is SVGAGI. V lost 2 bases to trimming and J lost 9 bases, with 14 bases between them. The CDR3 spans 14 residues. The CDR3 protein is CASSYVMTGTEQFF. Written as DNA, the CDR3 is TGTGCCAGCAGTTACGTTATGACAGGCACTGAGCAGTTCTTC.

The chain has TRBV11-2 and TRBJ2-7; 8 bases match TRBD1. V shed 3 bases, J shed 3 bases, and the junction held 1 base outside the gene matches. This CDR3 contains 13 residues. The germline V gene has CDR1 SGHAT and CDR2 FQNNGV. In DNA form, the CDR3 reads TGTGCCAGCAGCTTGGGACAGGACTACGAGCAGTACTTC. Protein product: CASSLGQDYEQYF.

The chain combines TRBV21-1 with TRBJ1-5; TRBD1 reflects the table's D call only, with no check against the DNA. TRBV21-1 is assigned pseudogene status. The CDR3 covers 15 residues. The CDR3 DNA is TGTGCCAGCAGCAGGGGACAGCCCCGGAATCAGCCCCAGCATTTT. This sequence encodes CASSRGQPRNQPQHF.

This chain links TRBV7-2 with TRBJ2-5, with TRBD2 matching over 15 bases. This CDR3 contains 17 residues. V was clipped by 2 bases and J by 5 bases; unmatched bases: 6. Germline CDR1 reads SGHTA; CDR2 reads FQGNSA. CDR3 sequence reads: CASSLYWTSGREETQYF. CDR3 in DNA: TGTGCCAGCAGCTTATACTGGACTAGCGGGAGGGAGGAGACCCAGTACTTC.

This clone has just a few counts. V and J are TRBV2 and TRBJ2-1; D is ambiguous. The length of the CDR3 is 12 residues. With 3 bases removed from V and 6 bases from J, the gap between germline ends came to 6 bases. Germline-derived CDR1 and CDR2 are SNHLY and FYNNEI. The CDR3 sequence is CASSDHSNEQFF. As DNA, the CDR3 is TGTGCCAGCAGTGATCACAGCAATGAGCAGTTCTTC.